A single T cell receptor (beta chain) is shown here with its context. This clonotype was observed a handful of times. No cognate antigen has been identified for it. No qualities accompany the bases; no much larger clone lies one base away. This sample was included in a study of T cells after yellow fever vaccination (dated by TCRdb to the late 2010s). Regarding the study in general: The SMART-Seq v4 Ultra Low Input RNA kit was used to prepare libraries from fractions with low cell numbers. To follow T-cell clones before and after both primary and booster YFV17D yellow fever vaccination, bulk TCR alpha and beta repertoires underwent longitudinal sequencing. Two healthy male donors made up the cohort, one aged 18 to 29 years and the other aged 30 to 40 years. Bulk PBMC replicates and cell subsets were isolated from blood drawn at multiple timepoints before and after both primary and secondary immunization. What the study reported, not specific to this receptor: A small fraction of clonotypes appeared in both the CD4 and CD8 compartments, likely as a result of convergent recombination. Because the study included only a couple of donors, the extent to which the findings can be generalized is limited. Because abundant contaminating clonotypes from the bulk population could be contained in FACS-sorted repertoires, computational filtering was required. Most clones expanded after primary vaccination (about 96% of CD4 and around nine tenths of CD8) were re-detected after the booster, suggesting that broad memory maintenance occurred. The secondary T-cell response was found to be weaker but faster than the primary response, with a peak reached on day 5 rather than on day 15.

TCR cDNA was made using 5'RACE template switching, a step that added a universal primer site and unique molecular identifiers. cDNA synthesis was primed from both the TCR alpha and TCR beta constant segments. Two PCR steps were used to amplify libraries, with sample barcodes and sequencing adapters being added in the second step. Sequencing of the libraries was done on either Illumina HiSeq 2500 (2x100 bp) or NovaSeq (2x150 bp). As for the authors' bioinformatics: Demultiplexing of reads and collapsing into UMI consensus sequences were performed with MIGEC, and V(D)J alignment was carried out with MiXCR. Vaccine-responding clonotypes were identified with edgeR using replicate PBMC samples, with FDR below 0.01 and a log2 fold change above 5 up to day 15 being required. Each bulk clonotype received a CD4 or CD8 identity based on whether the sequenced CD4 or CD8 repertoire contained that clonotype at higher abundance. TCRdb redid the processing of the public reads, applying fastp at Q25 and MiXCR, and retained in-frame beta chains. Identical CDR3 protein sequences are pooled into one entry, listed with their most common genes and DNA. TCRdb's processing, not the study's, gives the V and J calls here. The sample has a few hundred thousand distinct CDR3 sequences on record, about a sixth of them singletons. The top ten constitute approximately 15% of the sample.

According to the germline V gene, CDR1 reads SGHTA and CDR2 reads FQGNSA. Reading from cysteine to phenylalanine, the CDR3 counts 13 amino acids. Only the CDR3 part of the read is kept: 39 bases, read in frame from the first base. Trimming accounts for 4 bases at V and 6 bases at J, while the number of junction bases matched to no gene is 5. The treatment or condition label, as the study defines it: live attenuated yellow fever vaccine strain. Two biological replicates of bulk PBMCs were collected at each blood-draw timepoint. PBMCs were isolated from peripheral blood using a standard Ficoll-Paque protocol. RNA was extracted with TriZol from bulk PBMCs, CD4 and CD8 fractions, and dextramer-positive and dextramer-negative fractions.

Material: PBMCs, obtained less than 6 days after the first yellow fever vaccination. The rearranged chain carries TRBV7-2 and TRBJ1-1, and 7 bases in between align with TRBD1. This clonotype originated in a man between 18 and 35 years old who received the YFV17D yellow fever vaccine. For the CDR3, the sequence is CASSSDRKAEAFF. The DNA reads TGTGCCAGCAGCTCGGACAGGAAGGCTGAAGCTTTCTTT.